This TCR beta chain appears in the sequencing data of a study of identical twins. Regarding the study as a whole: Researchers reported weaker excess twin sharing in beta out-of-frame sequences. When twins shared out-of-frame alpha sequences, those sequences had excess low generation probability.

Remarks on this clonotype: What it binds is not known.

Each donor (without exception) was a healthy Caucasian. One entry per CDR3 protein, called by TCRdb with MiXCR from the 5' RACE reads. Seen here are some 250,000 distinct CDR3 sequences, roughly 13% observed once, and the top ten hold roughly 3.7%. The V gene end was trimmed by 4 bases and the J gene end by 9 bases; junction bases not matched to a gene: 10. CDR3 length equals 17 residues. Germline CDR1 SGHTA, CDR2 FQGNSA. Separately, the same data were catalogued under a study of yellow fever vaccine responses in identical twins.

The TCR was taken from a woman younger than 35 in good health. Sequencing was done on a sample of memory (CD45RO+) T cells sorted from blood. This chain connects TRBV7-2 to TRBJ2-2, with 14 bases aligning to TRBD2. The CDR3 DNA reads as TGTGCCAGCAGCTCACCGCCGGGACTAGCGGGAGTTCGGGAGCTGTTTTTT. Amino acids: CASSSPPGLAGVRELFF.